Sequencing of this TCR beta chain was carried out in a study of metastatic and nonmetastatic thyroid tumors. Overall study context: Repertoires of blood and of tissue (tumor or nodule) from malignant and benign thyroid patients were compared. Whole-study findings and limits: For both blood and tumor, malignant thyroid tumors reportedly showed significantly higher TCR beta diversity than benign nodules did.

No patient had received any treatment before thyroid surgery. Per the study methods: It was from CDR3 differences across clinicopathological groups that a distant-metastasis classifier for papillary thyroid cancer was built. TCRdb used MiXCR to call clones anew from the PCR reads. The V and J calls come from TCRdb's annotation, not from the publication. The table has roughly 65,000 clones, approximately 15% seen once. On this clone itself: Its antigen remains unidentified. This may stem from a read error, because a much larger clone lies one nucleotide away. In this CDR3 the conserved last residue, phenylalanine or tryptophan, is missing, so a read error is likely.

Sequencing was carried out using blood. This receptor was obtained from a male donor with papillary thyroid cancer or a benign thyroid nodule (not recorded which). Some clones in this sample may be carry-over from other donors' samples.

This CDR3 reads CASSQRERDTPYNEQFL. CDR3 nucleotide sequence: TGCGCCAGCAGCCAGAGAGAGCGGGACACTCCTTACAATGAGCAGTTCCTC. This sequence joins TRBV4-1 and TRBJ2-1, with D possibly TRBD2 on 7 matching bases. V lost 3 bases, J lost 4 bases, and 19 bases lay in between. The CDR3 consists of 17 residues. Germline loops: CDR1 MGHRA, CDR2 YSYEKL.